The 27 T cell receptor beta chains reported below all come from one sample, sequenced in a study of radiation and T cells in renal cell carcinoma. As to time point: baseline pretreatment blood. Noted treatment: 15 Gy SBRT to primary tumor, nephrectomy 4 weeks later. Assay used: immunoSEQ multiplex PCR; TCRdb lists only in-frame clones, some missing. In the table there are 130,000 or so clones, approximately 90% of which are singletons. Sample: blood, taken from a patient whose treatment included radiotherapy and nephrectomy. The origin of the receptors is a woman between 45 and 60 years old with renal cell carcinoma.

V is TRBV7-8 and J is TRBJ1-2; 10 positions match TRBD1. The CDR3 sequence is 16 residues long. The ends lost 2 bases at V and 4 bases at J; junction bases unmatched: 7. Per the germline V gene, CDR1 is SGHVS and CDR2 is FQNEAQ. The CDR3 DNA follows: TGTGCCAGCAGCTTACGGTCGACAGGGGGCGCCTATGGCTACACCTTC. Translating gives CASSLRSTGGAYGYTF.

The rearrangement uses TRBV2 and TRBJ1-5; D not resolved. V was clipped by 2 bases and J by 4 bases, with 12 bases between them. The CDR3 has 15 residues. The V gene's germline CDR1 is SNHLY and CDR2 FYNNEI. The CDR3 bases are TGTGCCAGCAGTGAACTTGCCCTTCCTAATCAGCCCCAGCATTTT. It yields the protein CASSELALPNQPQHF.

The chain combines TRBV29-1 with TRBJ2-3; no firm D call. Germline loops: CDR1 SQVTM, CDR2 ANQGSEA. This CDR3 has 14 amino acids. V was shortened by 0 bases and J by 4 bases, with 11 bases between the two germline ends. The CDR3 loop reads CSVEENGVPDTQYF. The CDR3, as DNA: TGCAGCGTTGAAGAGAATGGGGTCCCAGATACGCAGTATTTT.

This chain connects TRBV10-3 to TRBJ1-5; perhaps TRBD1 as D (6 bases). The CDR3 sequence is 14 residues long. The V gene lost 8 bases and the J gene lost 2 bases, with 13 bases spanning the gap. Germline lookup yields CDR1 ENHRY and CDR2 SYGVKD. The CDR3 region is CAISDRIGNQPQHF. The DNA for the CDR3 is TGTGCCATCTCCGACAGGATTGGCAATCAGCCCCAGCATTTT.

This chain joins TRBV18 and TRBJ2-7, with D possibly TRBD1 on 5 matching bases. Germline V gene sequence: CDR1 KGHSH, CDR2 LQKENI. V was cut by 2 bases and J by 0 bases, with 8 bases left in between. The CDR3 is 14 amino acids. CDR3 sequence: CASSPSGYSYEQYF. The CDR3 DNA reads TGTGCCAGCTCACCATCAGGGTACTCCTACGAGCAGTACTTC.

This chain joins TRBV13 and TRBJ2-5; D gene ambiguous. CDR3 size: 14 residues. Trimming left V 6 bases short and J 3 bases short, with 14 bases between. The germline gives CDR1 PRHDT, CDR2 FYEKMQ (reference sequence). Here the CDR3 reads CASSWERIEETQYF. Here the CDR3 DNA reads TGTGCCAGCAGTTGGGAACGAATCGAAGAGACCCAGTACTTC.

CDR3 DNA: TGCGCCAGCAGCCAACGAGGGGACTCACCCCTCCACTTT. It encodes CASSQRGDSPLHF. The chain recombines TRBV4-1 with TRBJ1-6, with D possibly TRBD1 on 5 matching bases. Deletions cut 2 bases from V and 10 bases from J, with 9 bases between. Germline values: CDR1 MGHRA, CDR2 YSYEKL. This CDR3 spans 13 amino acids.

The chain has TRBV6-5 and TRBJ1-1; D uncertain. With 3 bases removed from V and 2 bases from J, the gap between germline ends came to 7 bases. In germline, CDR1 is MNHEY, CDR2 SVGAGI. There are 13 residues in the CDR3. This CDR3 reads CASSYGTNTEAFF. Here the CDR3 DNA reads TGTGCCAGCAGTTATGGAACCAACACTGAAGCTTTCTTT.

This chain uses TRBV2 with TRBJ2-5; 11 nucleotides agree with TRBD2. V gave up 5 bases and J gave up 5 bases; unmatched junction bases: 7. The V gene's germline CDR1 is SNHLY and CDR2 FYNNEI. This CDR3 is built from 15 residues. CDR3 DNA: TGTGCCAGCAGTTTAGCGGGGGGGCCGAAGGAGACCCAGTACTTC. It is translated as CASSLAGGPKETQYF.

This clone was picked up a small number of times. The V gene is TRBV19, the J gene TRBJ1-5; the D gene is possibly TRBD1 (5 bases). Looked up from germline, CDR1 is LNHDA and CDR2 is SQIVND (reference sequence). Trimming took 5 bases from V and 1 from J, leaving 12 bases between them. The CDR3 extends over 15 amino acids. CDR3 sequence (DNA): TGTGCCAGTAGTTTCACAGGAGGGAGCAATCAGCCCCAGCATTTT. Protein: CASSFTGGSNQPQHF.

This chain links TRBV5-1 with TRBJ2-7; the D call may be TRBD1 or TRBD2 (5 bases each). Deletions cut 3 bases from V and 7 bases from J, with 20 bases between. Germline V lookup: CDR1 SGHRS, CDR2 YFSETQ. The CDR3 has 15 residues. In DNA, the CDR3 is TGCGCCAGCAGCTCCGCTGTCTGGGACCGGCGGGAGCAGTACTTC. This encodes CASSSAVWDRREQYF.

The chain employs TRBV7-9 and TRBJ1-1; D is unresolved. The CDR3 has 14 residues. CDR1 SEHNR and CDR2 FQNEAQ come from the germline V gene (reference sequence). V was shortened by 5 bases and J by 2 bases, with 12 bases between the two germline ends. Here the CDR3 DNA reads TGTGCCAGCAGCCTAATGGCAGACAACACTGAAGCTTTCTTT. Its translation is CASSLMADNTEAFF.

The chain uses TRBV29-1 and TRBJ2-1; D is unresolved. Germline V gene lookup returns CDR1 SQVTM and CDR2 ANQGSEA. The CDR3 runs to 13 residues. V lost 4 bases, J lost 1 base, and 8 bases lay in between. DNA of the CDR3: TGCAGCGTTGTTCTGGGGTCCTACAATGAGCAGTTCTTC. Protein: CSVVLGSYNEQFF.

The CDR3 DNA follows: TGCGCCAGCAGCCTGAGCGGGACAGCAATCTCTGGAAACACCATATATTTT. Encoded protein: CASSLSGTAISGNTIYF. The V call is TRBV5-1, the J call TRBJ1-3, with 7 bases matching TRBD1. Germline V gene sequence: CDR1 SGHRS, CDR2 YFSETQ. The CDR3 length is 17 residues. V lost 4 bases, J lost 0 bases, and 10 bases stayed unmatched.

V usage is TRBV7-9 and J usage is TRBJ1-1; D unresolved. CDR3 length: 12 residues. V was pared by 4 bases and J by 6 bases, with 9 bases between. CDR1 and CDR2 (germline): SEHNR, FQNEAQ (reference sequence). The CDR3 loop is CASSYSSAEAFF. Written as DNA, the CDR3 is TGTGCCAGCAGCTACAGTTCAGCTGAAGCTTTCTTT.

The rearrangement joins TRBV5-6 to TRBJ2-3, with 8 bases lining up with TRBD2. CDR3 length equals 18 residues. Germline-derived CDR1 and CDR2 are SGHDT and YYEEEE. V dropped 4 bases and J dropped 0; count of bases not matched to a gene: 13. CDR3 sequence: CASSRHRPLAGSTDTQYF. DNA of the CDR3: TGTGCCAGCAGCCGGCATCGACCCCTAGCGGGTAGCACAGATACGCAGTATTTT.

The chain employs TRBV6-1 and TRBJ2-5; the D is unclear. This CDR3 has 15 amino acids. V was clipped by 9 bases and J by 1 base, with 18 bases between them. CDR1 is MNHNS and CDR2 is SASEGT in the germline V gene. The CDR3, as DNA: TGTGCCAGTATAGGCTTGAGCAAAGGCCAAGAGACCCAGTACTTC. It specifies CASIGLSKGQETQYF.

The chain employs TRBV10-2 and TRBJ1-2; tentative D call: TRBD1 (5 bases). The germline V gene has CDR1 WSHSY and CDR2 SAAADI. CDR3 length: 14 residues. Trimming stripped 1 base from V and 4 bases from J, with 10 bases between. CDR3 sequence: CASSELGESYGYTF. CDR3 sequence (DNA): TGCGCCAGCAGTGAGTTAGGGGAGAGCTATGGCTACACCTTC.

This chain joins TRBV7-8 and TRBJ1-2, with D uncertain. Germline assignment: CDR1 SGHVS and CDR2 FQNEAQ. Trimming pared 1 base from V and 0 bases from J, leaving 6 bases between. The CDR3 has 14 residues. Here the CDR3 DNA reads TGTGCCAGCAGCTTAGGCTCCCCTAACTATGGCTACACCTTC. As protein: CASSLGSPNYGYTF.

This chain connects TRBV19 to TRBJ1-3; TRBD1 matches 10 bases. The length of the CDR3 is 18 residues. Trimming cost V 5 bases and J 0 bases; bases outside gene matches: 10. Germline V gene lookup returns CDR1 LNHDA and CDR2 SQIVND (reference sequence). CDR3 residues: CASSVTWTGGASGNTIYF. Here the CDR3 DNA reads TGTGCCAGTAGTGTCACTTGGACAGGGGGGGCCTCTGGAAACACCATATATTTT.

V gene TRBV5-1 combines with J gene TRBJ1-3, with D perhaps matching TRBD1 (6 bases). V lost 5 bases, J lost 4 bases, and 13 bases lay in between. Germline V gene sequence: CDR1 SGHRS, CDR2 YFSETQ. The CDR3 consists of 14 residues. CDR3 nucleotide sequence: TGCGCCAGCAGTGAGGGGGGCGCGGGAAACACCATATATTTT. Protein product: CASSEGGAGNTIYF.

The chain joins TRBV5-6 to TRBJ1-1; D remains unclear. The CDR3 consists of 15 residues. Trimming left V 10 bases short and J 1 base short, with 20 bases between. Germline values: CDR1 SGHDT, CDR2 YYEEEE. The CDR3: CACRENWQQNTEAFF. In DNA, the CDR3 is TGTGCCTGTCGGGAAAACTGGCAGCAGAACACTGAAGCTTTCTTT. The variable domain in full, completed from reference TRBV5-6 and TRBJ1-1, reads DAGVTQSPTHLIKTRGQQVTLRCSPKSGHDTVSWYQQALGQGPQFIFQYYEEEERQRGNFPDRFSGHQFPNYSSELNVNALLLGDSALYLCACRENWQQNTEAFFGQGTRLTVV.

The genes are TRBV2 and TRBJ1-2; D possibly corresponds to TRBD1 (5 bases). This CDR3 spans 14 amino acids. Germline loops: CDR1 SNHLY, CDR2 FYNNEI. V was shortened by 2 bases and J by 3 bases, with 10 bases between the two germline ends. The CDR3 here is CASSELGGDYGYTF. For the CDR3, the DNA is TGTGCCAGCAGTGAATTGGGGGGAGACTATGGCTACACCTTC.

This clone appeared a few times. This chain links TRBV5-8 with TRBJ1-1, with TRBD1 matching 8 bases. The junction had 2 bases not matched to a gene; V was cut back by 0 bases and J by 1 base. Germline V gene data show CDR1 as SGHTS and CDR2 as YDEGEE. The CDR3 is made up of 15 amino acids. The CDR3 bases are TGTGCCAGCAGCTTGGTTGGGACAGGGAACACTGAAGCTTTCTTT. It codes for CASSLVGTGNTEAFF.

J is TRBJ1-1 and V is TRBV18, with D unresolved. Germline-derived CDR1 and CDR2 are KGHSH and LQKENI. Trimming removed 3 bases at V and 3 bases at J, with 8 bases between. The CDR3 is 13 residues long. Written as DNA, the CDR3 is TGTGCCAGCTCACCCGGGCGGGACACTGAAGCTTTCTTT. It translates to CASSPGRDTEAFF.

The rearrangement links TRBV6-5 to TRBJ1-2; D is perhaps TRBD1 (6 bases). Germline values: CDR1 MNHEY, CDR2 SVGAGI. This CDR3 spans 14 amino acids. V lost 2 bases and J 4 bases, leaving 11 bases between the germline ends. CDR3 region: CASSYGDIGYGYTF. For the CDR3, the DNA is TGTGCCAGCAGTTACGGGGACATCGGCTATGGCTACACCTTC.

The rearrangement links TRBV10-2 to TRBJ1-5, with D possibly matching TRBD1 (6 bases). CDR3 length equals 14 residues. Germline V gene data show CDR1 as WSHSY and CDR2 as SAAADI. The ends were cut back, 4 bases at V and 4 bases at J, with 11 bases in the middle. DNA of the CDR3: TGCGCCAGCAGTGGAGACAGGATTAATCAGCCCCAGCATTTT. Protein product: CASSGDRINQPQHF.